Presented here are 15 T cell receptor beta chains from one specimen sequenced in a study of PD-L1 blockade in urothelial cancer. Assay used: immunoSEQ multiplex PCR; TCRdb lists only in-frame clones, some missing. The top ten clones hold roughly 23% of a sample with tens of thousands of clones, about 86% of them seen once. Time point given: peripheral blood 6 weeks after treatment start. Sequences were derived from PBMCs, sampled around atezolizumab (anti-PD-L1) treatment. These receptors originate from a man in his 60s with urothelial cancer.

CDR3 sequence reads: CAWVSGLSGRADTQYF. Written as DNA, the CDR3 is TGTGCCTGGGTTAGTGGGCTTAGCGGGAGGGCGGATACGCAGTATTTT. V usage is TRBV30 and J usage is TRBJ2-3, with 11 nucleotides matching TRBD2. With 5 bases clipped from V and 6 bases from J, the junction kept 13 bases outside the gene matches. CDR1 is GTSNPN, CDR2 SVGIG, per germline (reference sequence). The CDR3 has 16 residues.

The rearrangement uses TRBV7-8 and TRBJ2-5, with TRBD2 matching over 7 bases. The junction had 3 bases not matched to a gene; V was cut back by 3 bases and J by 2 bases. Germline CDR1 SGHVS, CDR2 FQNEAQ. This CDR3 region has 14 residues. The CDR3 region has the DNA TGTGCCAGCAGCTTCGCGGGAGCGCAAGAGACCCAGTACTTC. Protein sequence: CASSFAGAQETQYF.

This clone was counted a single time. This rearrangement joins TRBV9 to TRBJ1-2; D is unresolved. V lost 0 bases and J 4 bases, leaving 13 bases between the germline ends. The CDR3 sequence is 15 residues long. CDR1 is SGDLS and CDR2 is YYNGEE in the germline V gene. The CDR3: CASSVGWRAPYGYTF. CDR3 bases: TGTGCCAGCAGCGTAGGATGGAGGGCCCCCTATGGCTACACCTTC. Variable domain in full (rest from reference TRBV9 and TRBJ1-2): DSGVTQTPKHLITATGQRVTLRCSPRSGDLSVYWYQQSLDQGLQFLIQYYNGEERAKGNILERFSAQQFPDLHSELNLSSLELGDSALYFCASSVGWRAPYGYTFGSGTRLTVV.

This sequence joins TRBV7-3 and TRBJ1-5; D ambiguous. This CDR3 contains 15 residues. Germline V gene sequence: CDR1 SGHTA, CDR2 FQGTGA. Trimming stripped 5 bases from V and 4 bases from J, with 15 bases between. The CDR3 bases are TGTGCCAGCAGCCAGCACGGCGGAGGGAATCAGCCCCAGCATTTT. Translating it yields CASSQHGGGNQPQHF.

The genes are TRBV19 and TRBJ1-3; 7 nucleotides line up with TRBD1. J gave up 0 bases and V 4 bases, and 6 bases lay outside the gene matches. CDR1 and CDR2 from the germline V gene are LNHDA and SQIVND (reference sequence). The CDR3 sequence is 16 residues long. The CDR3 DNA is TGTGCCAGTAGTAACAGGGGTAGCGGCTCTGGAAACACCATATATTTT. This encodes CASSNRGSGSGNTIYF.

The V call is TRBV11-3, the J call TRBJ2-5; a possible D gene is TRBD2 (6 bases). CDR1 is SGHNT, CDR2 YENEEA, per germline. V lost 1 base to trimming and J lost 0 bases, with 9 bases between them. CDR3 size: 15 residues. CDR3 in amino acids: CASSLGGEYQETQYF. For the CDR3, the DNA is TGTGCCAGCAGCTTAGGGGGGGAGTACCAAGAGACCCAGTACTTC.

The V gene is TRBV5-1, the J gene TRBJ2-1; 11 bases are a match to TRBD2. The CDR3 sequence is 15 residues long. Unmatched junction bases numbered 5, after V lost 0 bases and J lost 9 bases. Germline CDR1 SGHRS, CDR2 YFSETQ. CDR3 residues: CASSLVLAGDTEQFF. As DNA, the CDR3 is TGCGCCAGCAGCTTGGTACTAGCGGGAGATACTGAGCAGTTCTTC. Drawing the rest from reference TRBV5-1 and TRBJ2-1, the complete variable domain is KAGVTQTPRYLIKTRGQQVTLSCSPISGHRSVSWYQQTPGQGLQFLFEYFSETQRNKGNFPGRFSGRQFSNSRSEMNVSTLELGDSALYLCASSLVLAGDTEQFFGPGTRLTVL.

This sequence joins TRBV29-1 and TRBJ1-4; perhaps TRBD1 as D (6 bases). V lost 6 bases and J lost 7, with 18 bases in between. The germline gives CDR1 SQVTM, CDR2 ANQGSEA. The CDR3 spans 14 residues. DNA of the CDR3: TGCAGCGTCTCCCCTACAGGGTGGGCTGAAAAACTGTTTTTT. Amino acid sequence: CSVSPTGWAEKLFF.

The chain employs TRBV18 and TRBJ2-7; the D gene is possibly TRBD2 (6 bases). V dropped 3 bases and J dropped 4 bases, with 19 bases sitting between them. Germline loops: CDR1 KGHSH, CDR2 LQKENI. The CDR3 runs 16 residues. CDR3 DNA: TGTGCCAGCTCACCCCTATCGGGGGTACTGACGTACGAGCAGTACTTC. Translated, it gives CASSPLSGVLTYEQYF.

On this clone: A read error may produce the germline difference seen at one junction end. The J gene is TRBJ2-7, the V gene TRBV11-2; weak D call: TRBD1 (6 bases). The CDR3 contains 14 residues. Per germline, CDR1 SGHAT and CDR2 FQNNGV. Here the CDR3 reads CASSLGQSTYEQYF. CDR3 nucleotide sequence: TGTGCCAGTAGCTTAGGACAGTCGACCTACGAGCAGTACTTC.

The V call is TRBV5-6, the J call TRBJ1-2; 11 nucleotides match TRBD1. CDR1 and CDR2 (germline): SGHDT, YYEEEE. CDR3 length equals 16 residues. The junction had 10 bases not matched to a gene; V was cut back by 3 bases and J by 6 bases. CDR3 sequence reads: CASSWASGTGGDGYTF. The CDR3 coding sequence is TGTGCCAGCAGCTGGGCTTCCGGGACAGGGGGGGATGGCTACACCTTC.

This chain uses TRBV4-1 with TRBJ2-2, with 9 bases fitting TRBD1. V dropped 1 base and J dropped 3; count of bases not matched to a gene: 0. Germline V gene sequence: CDR1 MGHRA, CDR2 YSYEKL. The CDR3 has 15 residues. CDR3 residues: CASSQGDRDTGELFF. The CDR3 nucleotides read TGCGCCAGCAGCCAAGGGGACAGGGACACCGGGGAGCTGTTTTTT.

The chain employs TRBV2 and TRBJ2-7, with 7 nucleotides matching TRBD1. Germline assignment: CDR1 SNHLY and CDR2 FYNNEI. The junction had 4 bases not matched to a gene; V was cut back by 6 bases and J by 2 bases. The CDR3 totals 13 residues. In DNA, the CDR3 is TGTGCCAGCAGCGTAGGGACAGCCTACGAGCAGTACTTC. It specifies CASSVGTAYEQYF.

This clone was seen a few times. The V gene is TRBV7-8, the J gene TRBJ1-1; D ambiguous. The CDR3 sequence is 15 residues long. Trimming removed 2 bases from V and 4 bases from J, with 14 bases in between. Germline lookup yields CDR1 SGHVS and CDR2 FQNEAQ. CDR3 bases: TGTGCCAGCAGCTTAAACCAACGGGAGTTCACTGAAGCTTTCTTT. It yields the protein CASSLNQREFTEAFF.

The chain uses TRBV7-6 and TRBJ1-1, with a tentative D call TRBD1 (5 bases). Trimming removed 1 base at V and 4 bases at J, with 13 bases between. Germline V lookup: CDR1 SGHVS, CDR2 FNYEAQ. CDR3 length: 15 residues. The CDR3 spells CASSLDQGWGTEAFF. CDR3 DNA: TGTGCCAGCAGCTTAGATCAGGGTTGGGGCACTGAAGCTTTCTTT.